This T cell receptor (beta chain) came from a study of T-cell memory formation after mild COVID-19. MiXCR was run by TCRdb on the 5' RACE reads, yielding one entry per CDR3 protein. The sample holds some 210,000 distinct CDR3 sequences; 25% to 35% are singletons and the top ten take approximately 10%. In its sample, this clonotype was seen many times. Germline-derived CDR1 and CDR2 are DFQATT and SNEGSKA (reference sequence). Trimming took 0 bases from V and 4 from J, leaving 12 bases between them. The CDR3 length is 14 residues. This clonotype originated in an adult woman who had mild COVID-19 (a few samples of this study predate the infection). Cell type and time point are not known. The sequenced material came from PBMCs or a T cell subset sorted from them (not recorded which). The V and J genes are TRBV20-1 and TRBJ1-1, with D possibly being TRBD1 (5 bases). The CDR3 protein is CSARDTGLVTEAFF. Written as DNA, the CDR3 is TGCAGTGCTAGAGATACGGGGCTGGTCACTGAAGCTTTCTTT.